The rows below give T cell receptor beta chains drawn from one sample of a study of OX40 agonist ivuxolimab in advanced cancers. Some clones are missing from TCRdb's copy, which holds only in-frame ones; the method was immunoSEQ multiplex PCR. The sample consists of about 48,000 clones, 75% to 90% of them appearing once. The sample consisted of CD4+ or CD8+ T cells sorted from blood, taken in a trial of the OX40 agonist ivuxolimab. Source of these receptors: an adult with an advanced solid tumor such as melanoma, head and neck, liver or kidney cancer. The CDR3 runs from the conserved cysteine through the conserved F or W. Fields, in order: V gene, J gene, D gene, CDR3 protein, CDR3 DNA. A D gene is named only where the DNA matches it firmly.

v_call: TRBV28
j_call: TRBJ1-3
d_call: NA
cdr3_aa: CASKVSGNTIYF
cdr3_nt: TGTGCCAGTAAGGTTTCTGGAAACACCATATATTTT

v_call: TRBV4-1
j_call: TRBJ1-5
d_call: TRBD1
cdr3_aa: CASSQGQGAIQPQHF
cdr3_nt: TGCGCCAGCAGCCAAGGGCAGGGGGCGATTCAGCCCCAGCATTTT

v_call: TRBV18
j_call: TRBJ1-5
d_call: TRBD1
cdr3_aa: CASSPQTGGDQPQHF
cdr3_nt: TGTGCCAGCTCACCACAAACAGGGGGGGATCAGCCCCAGCATTTT

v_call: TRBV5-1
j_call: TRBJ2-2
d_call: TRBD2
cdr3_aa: CASSLELATGELFF
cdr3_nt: TGCGCCAGCAGCTTGGAACTAGCGACCGGGGAGCTGTTTTTT

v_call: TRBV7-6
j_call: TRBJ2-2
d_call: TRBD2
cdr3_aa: CASTRTSGGAVTGELFF
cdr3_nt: TGTGCCAGCACACGGACTAGCGGGGGGGCCGTGACCGGGGAGCTGTTTTTT

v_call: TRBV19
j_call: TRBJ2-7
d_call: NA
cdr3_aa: CASSIVGGLGDEQYF
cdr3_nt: TGTGCCAGTAGTATAGTAGGGGGTTTGGGGGACGAGCAGTACTTC

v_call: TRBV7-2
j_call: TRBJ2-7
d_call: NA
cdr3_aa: CASSDGQGDRKQYF
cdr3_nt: TGTGCCAGCAGCGATGGGCAGGGTGATAGAAAGCAGTACTTC

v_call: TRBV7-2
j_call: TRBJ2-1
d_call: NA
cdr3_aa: CASSLGGSYNEQFF
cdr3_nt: TGTGCCAGCAGCTTAGGGGGATCCTACAATGAGCAGTTCTTC

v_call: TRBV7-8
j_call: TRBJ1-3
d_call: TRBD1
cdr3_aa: CASSLVGTGLYRGNTIYF
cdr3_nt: TGTGCCAGCAGCTTAGTCGGGACAGGCTTGTATCGTGGAAACACCATATATTTT

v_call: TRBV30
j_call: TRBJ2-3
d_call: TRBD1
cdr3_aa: CACGGGQGVDTQYF
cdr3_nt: TGTGCCTGTGGTGGGGGACAGGGGGTGGATACGCAGTATTTT

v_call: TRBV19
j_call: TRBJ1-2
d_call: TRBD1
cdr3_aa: CATQRGDSLFNYGYTF
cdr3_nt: TGTGCCACGCAGCGGGGGGACAGCCTATTTAACTATGGCTACACCTTC

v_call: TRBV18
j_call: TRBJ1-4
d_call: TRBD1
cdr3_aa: CASSLPGQPNEKLFF
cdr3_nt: TGTGCCAGCTCACTCCCGGGACAGCCTAATGAAAAACTGTTTTTT

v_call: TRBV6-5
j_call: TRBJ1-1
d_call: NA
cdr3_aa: CASKVGKYTEAFF
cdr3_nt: TGTGCCAGTAAGGTAGGGAAGTACACTGAAGCTTTCTTT

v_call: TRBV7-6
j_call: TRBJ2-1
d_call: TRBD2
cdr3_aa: CASSRTSGGPEVFGEQFF
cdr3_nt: TGTGCCAGCAGCCGAACTAGCGGGGGGCCGGAGGTCTTTGGTGAGCAGTTCTTC

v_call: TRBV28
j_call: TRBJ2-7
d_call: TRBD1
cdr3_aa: CASSSMTGFSSYEQYF
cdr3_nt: TGTGCCAGCAGTTCCATGACAGGGTTTAGCTCCTACGAGCAGTACTTC

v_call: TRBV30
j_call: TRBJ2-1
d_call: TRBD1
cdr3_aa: CAWGQGYNEQFF
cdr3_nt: TGTGCCTGGGGACAGGGTTACAATGAGCAGTTCTTC

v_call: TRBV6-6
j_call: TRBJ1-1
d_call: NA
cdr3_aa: CASSPGTQDPGAFF
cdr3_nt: TGTGCCAGCAGTCCCGGGACTCAAGACCCTGGAGCTTTCTTT

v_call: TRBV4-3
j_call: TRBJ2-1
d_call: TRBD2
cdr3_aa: CASSQHRRGGLAGIRNEQFF
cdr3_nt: TGCGCCAGCAGCCAGCACCGCCGGGGGGGGCTAGCGGGGATCAGAAATGAGCAGTTCTTC

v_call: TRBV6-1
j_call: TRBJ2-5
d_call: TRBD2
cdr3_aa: CASSEDLGLWETQYF
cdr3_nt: TGTGCCAGCAGTGAAGACCTGGGACTATGGGAGACCCAGTACTTC

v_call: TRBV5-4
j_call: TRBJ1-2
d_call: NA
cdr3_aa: CASSFGPDYGYTF
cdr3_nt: TGTGCCAGCAGCTTCGGACCGGACTATGGCTACACCTTC

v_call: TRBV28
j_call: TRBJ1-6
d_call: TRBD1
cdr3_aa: CASSLAGGFSPLHF
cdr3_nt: TGTGCCAGCAGTTTGGCAGGGGGCTTTTCACCCCTCCACTTT